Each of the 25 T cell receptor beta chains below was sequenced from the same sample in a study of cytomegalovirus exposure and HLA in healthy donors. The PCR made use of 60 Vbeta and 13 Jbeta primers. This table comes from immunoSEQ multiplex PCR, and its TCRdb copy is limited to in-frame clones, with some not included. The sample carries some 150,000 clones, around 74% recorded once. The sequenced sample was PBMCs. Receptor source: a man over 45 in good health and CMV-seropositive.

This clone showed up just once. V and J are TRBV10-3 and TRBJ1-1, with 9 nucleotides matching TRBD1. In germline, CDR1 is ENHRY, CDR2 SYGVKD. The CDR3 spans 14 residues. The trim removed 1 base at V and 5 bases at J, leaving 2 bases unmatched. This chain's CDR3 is CAISELGQGTEAFF. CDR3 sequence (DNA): TGTGCCATCAGTGAGTTGGGACAGGGAACTGAAGCTTTCTTT.

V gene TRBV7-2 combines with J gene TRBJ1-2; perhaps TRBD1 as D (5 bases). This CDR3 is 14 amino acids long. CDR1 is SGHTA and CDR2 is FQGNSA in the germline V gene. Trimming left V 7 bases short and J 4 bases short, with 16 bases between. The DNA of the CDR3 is TGTGCCAGCACCCTAGGAAGGGGCGGCTATGGCTACACCTTC. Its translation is CASTLGRGGYGYTF.

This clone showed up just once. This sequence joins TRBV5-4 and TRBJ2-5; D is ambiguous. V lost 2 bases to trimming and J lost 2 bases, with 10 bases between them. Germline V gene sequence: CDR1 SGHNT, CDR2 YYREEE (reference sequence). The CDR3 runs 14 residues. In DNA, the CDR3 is TGTGCCAGCAGCTTTGCAGGATATCAAGAGACCCAGTACTTC. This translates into CASSFAGYQETQYF.

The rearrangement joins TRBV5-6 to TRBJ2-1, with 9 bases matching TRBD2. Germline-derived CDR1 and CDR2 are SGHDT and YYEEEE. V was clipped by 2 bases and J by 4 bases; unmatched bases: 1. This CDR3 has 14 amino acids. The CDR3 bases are TGTGCCAGCAGCTTCACTAGCGGGTACAATGAGCAGTTCTTC. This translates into CASSFTSGYNEQFF. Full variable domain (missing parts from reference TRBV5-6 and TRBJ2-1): DAGVTQSPTHLIKTRGQQVTLRCSPKSGHDTVSWYQQALGQGPQFIFQYYEEEERQRGNFPDRFSGHQFPNYSSELNVNALLLGDSALYLCASSFTSGYNEQFFGPGTRLTVL.

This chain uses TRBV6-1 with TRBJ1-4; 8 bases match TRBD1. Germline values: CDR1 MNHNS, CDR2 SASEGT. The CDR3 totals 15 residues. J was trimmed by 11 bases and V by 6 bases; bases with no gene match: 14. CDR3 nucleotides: TGTGCCAGCAGCCCACAGTCCCGGGACAGGCATAAACTGTTTTTT. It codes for CASSPQSRDRHKLFF.

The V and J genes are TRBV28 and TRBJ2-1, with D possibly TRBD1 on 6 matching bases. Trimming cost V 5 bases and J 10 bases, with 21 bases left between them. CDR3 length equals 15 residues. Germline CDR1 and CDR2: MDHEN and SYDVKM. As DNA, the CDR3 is TGTGCCAGCAGTCCAACAGGGTATAAGTCCTGGGAGCAGTTCTTC. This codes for CASSPTGYKSWEQFF. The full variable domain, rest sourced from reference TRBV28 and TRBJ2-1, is DVKVTQSSRYLVKRTGEKVFLECVQDMDHENMFWYRQDPGLGLRLIYFSYDVKMKEKGDIPEGYSVSREKKERFSLILESASTNQTSMYLCASSPTGYKSWEQFFGPGTRLTVL.

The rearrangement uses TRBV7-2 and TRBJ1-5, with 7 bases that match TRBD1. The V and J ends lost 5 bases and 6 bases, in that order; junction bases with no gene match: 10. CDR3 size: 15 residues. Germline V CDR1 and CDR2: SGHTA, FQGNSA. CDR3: CASSPQSGGTQPQHF. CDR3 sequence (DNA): TGTGCCAGCAGCCCGCAGTCAGGGGGTACTCAGCCCCAGCATTTT.

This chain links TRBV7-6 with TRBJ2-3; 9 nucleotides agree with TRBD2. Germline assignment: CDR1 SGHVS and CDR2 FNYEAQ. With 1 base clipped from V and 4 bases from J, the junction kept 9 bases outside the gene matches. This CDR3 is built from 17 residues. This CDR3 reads CASSLGAGGPGADTQYF. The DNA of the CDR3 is TGTGCCAGCAGCTTAGGCGCGGGAGGGCCGGGGGCAGATACGCAGTATTTT.

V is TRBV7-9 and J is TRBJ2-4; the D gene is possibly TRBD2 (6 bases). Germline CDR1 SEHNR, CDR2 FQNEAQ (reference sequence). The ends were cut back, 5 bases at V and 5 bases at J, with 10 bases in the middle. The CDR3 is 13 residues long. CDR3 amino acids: CASSGGSENIQYF. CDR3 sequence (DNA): TGTGCCAGCAGCGGGGGGAGCGAAAACATTCAGTACTTC.

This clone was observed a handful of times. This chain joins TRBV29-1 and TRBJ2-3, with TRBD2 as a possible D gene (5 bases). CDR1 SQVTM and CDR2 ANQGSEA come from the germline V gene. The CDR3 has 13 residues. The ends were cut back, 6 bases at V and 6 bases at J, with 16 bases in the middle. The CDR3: CSVAPGKRDTQYF. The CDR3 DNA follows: TGCAGCGTCGCTCCCGGGAAGCGGGATACGCAGTATTTT.

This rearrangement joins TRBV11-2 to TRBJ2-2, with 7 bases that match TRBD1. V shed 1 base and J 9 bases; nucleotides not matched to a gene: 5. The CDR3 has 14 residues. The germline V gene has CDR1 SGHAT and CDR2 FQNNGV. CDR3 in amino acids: CASSLGQGLRELFF. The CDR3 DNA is TGTGCCAGCAGCTTAGGACAGGGTCTCCGGGAGCTGTTTTTT.

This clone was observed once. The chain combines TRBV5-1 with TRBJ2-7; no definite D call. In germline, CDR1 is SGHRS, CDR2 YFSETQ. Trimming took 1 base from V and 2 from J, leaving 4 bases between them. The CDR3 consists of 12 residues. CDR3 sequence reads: CASSLSTYEQYF. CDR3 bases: TGCGCCAGCAGCTTGTCAACCTACGAGCAGTACTTC.

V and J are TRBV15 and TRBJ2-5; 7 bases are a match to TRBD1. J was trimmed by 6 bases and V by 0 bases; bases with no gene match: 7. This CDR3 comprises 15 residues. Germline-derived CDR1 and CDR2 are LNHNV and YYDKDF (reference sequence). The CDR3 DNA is TGTGCCACCAGCAGAGAGACAGGGAGTAAGAAGACCCAGTACTTC. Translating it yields CATSRETGSKKTQYF.

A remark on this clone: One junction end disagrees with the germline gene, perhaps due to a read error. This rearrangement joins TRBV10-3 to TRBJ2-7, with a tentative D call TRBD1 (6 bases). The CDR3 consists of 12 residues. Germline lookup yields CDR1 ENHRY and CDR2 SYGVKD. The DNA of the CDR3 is TGTGCCATCAGTGAGTCCAGGCAGGGGTGGGACTTC. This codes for CAISESRQGWDF.

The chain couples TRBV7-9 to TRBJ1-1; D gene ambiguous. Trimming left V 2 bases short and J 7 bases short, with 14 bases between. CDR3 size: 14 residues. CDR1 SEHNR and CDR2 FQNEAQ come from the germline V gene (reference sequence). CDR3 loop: CASSLPEQLHEAFF. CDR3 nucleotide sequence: TGTGCCAGCAGCTTACCGGAACAGCTACATGAAGCTTTCTTT.

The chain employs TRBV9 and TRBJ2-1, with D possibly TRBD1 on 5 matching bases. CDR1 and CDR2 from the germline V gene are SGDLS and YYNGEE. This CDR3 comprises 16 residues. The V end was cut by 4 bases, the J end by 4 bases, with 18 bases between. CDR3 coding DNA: TGTGCCAGCAGCCCTGGGGCTTCGGAATATTACAATGAGCAGTTCTTC. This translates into CASSPGASEYYNEQFF.

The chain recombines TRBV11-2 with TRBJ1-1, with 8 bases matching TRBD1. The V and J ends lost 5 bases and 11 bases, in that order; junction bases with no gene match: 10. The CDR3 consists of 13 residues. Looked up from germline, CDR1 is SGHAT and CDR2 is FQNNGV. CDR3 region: CASSPDRGLFAFF. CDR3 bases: TGTGCCAGCAGCCCAGACAGGGGTTTGTTTGCTTTCTTT.

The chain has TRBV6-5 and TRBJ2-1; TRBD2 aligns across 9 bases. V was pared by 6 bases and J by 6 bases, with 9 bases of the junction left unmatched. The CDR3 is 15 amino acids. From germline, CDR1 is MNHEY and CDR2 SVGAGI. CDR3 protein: CASSRPSGKSNEQFF. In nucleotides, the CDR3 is TGTGCCAGCAGCAGACCTAGCGGGAAGAGCAATGAGCAGTTCTTC.

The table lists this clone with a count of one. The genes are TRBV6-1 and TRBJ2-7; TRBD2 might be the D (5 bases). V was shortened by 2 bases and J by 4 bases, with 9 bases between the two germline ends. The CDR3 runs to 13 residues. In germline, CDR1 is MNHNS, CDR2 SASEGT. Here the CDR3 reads CASSEKEEYEQYF. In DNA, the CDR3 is TGTGCCAGCAGTGAAAAGGAGGAGTACGAGCAGTACTTC.

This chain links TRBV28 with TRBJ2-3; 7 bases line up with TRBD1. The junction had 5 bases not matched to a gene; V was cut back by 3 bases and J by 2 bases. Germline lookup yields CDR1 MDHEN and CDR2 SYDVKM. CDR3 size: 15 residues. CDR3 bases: TGTGCCAGCAGTTTTACAGGGGCCTTCACAGATACGCAGTATTTT. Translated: CASSFTGAFTDTQYF.

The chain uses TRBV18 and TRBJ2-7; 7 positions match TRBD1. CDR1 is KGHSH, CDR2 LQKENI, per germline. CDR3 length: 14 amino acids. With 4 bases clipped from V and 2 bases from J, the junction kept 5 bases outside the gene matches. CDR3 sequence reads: CASSRDREAYEQYF. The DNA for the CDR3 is TGTGCCAGCTCACGGGACAGAGAAGCCTACGAGCAGTACTTC.

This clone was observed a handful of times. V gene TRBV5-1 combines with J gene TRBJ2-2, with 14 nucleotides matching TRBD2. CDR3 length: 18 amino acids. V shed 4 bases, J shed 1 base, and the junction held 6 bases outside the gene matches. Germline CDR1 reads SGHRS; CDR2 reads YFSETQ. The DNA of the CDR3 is TGCGCCAGCAGCCCGGGACTAGCGGGAGTAGGGAACACCGGGGAGCTGTTTTTT. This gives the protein CASSPGLAGVGNTGELFF.

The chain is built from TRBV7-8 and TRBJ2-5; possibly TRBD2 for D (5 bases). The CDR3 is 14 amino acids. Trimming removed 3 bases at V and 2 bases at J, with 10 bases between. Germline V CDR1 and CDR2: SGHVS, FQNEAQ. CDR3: CASSFTEGQETQYF. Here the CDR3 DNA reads TGTGCCAGCAGCTTTACAGAGGGACAAGAGACCCAGTACTTC.

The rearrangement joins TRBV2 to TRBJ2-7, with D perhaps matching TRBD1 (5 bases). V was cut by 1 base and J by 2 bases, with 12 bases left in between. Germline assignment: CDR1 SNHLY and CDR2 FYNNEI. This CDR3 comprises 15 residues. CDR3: CASSEGQGLTYEQYF. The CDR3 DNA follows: TGTGCCAGCAGTGAAGGTCAGGGCCTTACCTACGAGCAGTACTTC.

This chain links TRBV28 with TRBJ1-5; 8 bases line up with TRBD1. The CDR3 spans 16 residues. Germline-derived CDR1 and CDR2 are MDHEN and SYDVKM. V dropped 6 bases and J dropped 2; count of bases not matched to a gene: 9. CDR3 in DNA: TGTGCCAGCAGCCCCAACGGACAGGGCGGCAATCAGCCCCAGCATTTT. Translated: CASSPNGQGGNQPQHF.